The next 2 T cell receptor beta chains were all read from a single sample in a study of cytomegalovirus exposure and HLA in healthy donors. Clones were sequenced by immunoSEQ multiplex PCR, and TCRdb holds only the in-frame ones, with some missing. The repertoire includes roughly 180,000 clones, around 86% of them detected once, and approximately 7.7% sits in the top ten. The sample comprised PBMCs. The receptors were sampled from a young man in good health and CMV-seropositive.

The V and J genes are TRBV9 and TRBJ1-5; D gene unclear. Germline-derived CDR1 and CDR2 are SGDLS and YYNGEE. Trimming removed 0 bases at V and 3 bases at J, with 7 bases between. The CDR3 has 14 residues. CDR3 residues: CASSVAGYNQPQHF. The CDR3 nucleotides are TGTGCCAGCAGCGTAGCAGGCTACAATCAGCCCCAGCATTTT.

This clone was seen only a few times. The rearrangement uses TRBV18 and TRBJ1-3; the D gene is possibly TRBD1 (6 bases). The CDR3 runs to 15 residues. Trimming left V 2 bases short and J 2 bases short, with 10 bases between. CDR1 is KGHSH and CDR2 is LQKENI in the germline V gene. CDR3 sequence reads: CASSPGQQPGNTIYF. CDR3 coding DNA: TGTGCCAGCTCACCAGGACAGCAACCTGGAAACACCATATATTTT.